The text below deals with one TCR beta chain. In its sample, this clonotype was seen many times. This clone's antigen is unknown. No base quality information exists; no much larger clone differs at one position. The sample originates from a study of T cell repertoires in cytomegalovirus infection (dated 2019 in TCRdb). Background for the entire study: Recently identified HLA-C-restricted CMV epitopes, whose presentation resists viral immunomodulation, were targeted by peptide stimulations together with well-studied HLA-B-restricted epitopes. The HLA type of each donor mattered for the analysis, because public TCR beta signatures pointed to carriage of CMV infection along with the matching HLA type. The paper as a whole reports these results and caveats: In the ex vivo response, HLA-C-restricted CMV-specific TCR beta clonotypes were dominant, and in two of eight donors the single most frequent clonotype came from this HLA-C-restricted group. In both this cohort and an independent cohort of 350 or so donors, the cumulative frequency of public TCR beta family members distinguished carriers of CMV infection plus the relevant HLA type.

Sequencing relied on an Illumina HiSeq 1500. Starting from the raw public reads, TCRdb applied fastp trimming at Q25, assembled clones with MiXCR and retained in-frame beta chains. Every CDR3 protein is listed once, alongside the most common genes and DNA of its rows. The sample has 100,000 to 150,000 distinct CDR3 sequences on record, 30% to 40% of them singletons. The ten largest account for approximately 50% of the sample. V is pared back by 3 bases and J by 3 bases, with 12 bases lying between the germline termini. Taken from cysteine to phenylalanine, the CDR3 has 14 residues. Just CDR3 DNA is preserved here, 42 bases in frame from base 1. CDR1 is given as SGHTA and CDR2 as FQGNSA, both from the germline V gene. The treatment or condition label, as the study defines it: in vitro stimulation with specific CMV peptide epitopes to enrich CMV-specific T cells.

The starting material was CD8+ T cells from cultured PBMCs, obtained from culture after CMV antigen stimulation. The sequence was obtained from a human donor in good health (CMV status not recorded). Some clones in this sample may be carry-over from other donors' samples. The chain was built from TRBV7-2 and TRBJ2-7; TRBD1 could be the D gene, as 6 bases match. CDR3 reads: CASSLWAGDYEQYF. The sequence in DNA is TGTGCCAGCAGCTTGTGGGCAGGGGACTACGAGCAGTACTTC.